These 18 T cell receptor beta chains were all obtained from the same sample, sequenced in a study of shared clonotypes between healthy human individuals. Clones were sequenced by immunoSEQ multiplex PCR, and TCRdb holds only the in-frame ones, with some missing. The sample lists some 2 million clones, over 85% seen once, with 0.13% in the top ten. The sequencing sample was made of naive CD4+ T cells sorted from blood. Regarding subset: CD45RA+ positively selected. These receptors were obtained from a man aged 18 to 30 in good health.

CDR3 protein: CASSEPGASSYNEQFF. In nucleotides, the CDR3 is TGTGCCAGCAGTGAACCCGGGGCCAGCTCCTACAATGAGCAGTTCTTC. The gene calls are TRBV2 and TRBJ2-1; D tentatively fits TRBD1 or TRBD2 (5 bases each). Germline V gene sequence: CDR1 SNHLY, CDR2 FYNNEI. The V end lost 2 bases, the J end lost 0 bases, and 11 bases lay between the germline ends. The CDR3 extends over 16 amino acids.

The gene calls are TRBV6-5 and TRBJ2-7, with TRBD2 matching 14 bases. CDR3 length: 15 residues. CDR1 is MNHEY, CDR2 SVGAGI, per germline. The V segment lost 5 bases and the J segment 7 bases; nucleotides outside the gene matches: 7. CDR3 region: CASSRGTSGSSEQYF. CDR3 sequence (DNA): TGTGCCAGCAGTCGGGGGACTAGCGGGAGTAGTGAGCAGTACTTC.

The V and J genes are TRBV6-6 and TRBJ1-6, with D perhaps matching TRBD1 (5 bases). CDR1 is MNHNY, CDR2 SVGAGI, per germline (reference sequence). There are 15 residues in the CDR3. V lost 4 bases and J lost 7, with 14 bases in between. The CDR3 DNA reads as TGTGCCAGCAGTTCCCCGGGACTGGGCAATTCACCCCTCCACTTT. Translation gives CASSSPGLGNSPLHF.

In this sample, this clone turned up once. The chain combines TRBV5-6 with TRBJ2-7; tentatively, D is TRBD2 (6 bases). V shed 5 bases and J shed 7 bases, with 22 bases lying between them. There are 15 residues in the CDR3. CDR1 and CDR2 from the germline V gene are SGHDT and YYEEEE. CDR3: CASSTGSPLTREQYF. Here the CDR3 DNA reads TGTGCCAGCAGTACCGGGAGCCCACTTACAAGGGAGCAGTACTTC.

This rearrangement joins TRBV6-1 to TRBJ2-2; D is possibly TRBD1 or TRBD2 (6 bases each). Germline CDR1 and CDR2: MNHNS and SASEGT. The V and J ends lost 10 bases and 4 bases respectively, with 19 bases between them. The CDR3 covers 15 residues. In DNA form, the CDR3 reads TGTGCCACCGGGGGCAGGGGTAGGGTCACCGGGGAGCTGTTTTTT. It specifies CATGGRGRVTGELFF.

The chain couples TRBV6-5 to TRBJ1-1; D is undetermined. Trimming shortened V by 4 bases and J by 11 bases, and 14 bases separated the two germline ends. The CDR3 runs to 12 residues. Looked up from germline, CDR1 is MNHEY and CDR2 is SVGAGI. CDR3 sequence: CASSSRSLGAFF. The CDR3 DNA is TGTGCCAGCAGTTCACGAAGTCTCGGCGCTTTCTTT.

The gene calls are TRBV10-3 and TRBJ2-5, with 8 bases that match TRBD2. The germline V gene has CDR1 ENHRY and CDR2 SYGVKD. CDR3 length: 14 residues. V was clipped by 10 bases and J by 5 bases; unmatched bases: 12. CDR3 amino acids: CATRESGGLETQYF. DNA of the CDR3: TGTGCCACCCGGGAGAGCGGGGGTCTGGAGACCCAGTACTTC.

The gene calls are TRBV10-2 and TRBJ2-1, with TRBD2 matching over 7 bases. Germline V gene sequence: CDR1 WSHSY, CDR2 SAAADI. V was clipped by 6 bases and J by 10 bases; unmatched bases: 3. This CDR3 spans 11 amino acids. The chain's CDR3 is CASRMGGEQFF. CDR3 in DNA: TGCGCCAGCAGGATGGGGGGGGAGCAGTTCTTC.

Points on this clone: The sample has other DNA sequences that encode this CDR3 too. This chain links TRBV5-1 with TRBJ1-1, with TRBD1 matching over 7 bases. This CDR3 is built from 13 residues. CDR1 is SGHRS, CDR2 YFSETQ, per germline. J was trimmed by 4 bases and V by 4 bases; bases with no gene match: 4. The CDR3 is CASSLQGSTEAFF. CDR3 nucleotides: TGCGCCAGCAGCCTACAGGGGTCCACTGAAGCTTTCTTT.

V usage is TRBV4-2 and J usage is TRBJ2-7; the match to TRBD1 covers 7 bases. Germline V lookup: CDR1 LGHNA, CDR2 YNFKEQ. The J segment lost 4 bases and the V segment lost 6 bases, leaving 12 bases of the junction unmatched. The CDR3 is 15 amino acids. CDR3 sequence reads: CASRGSMDRPYEQYF. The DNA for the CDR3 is TGTGCCAGCAGGGGGTCGATGGACAGGCCTTACGAGCAGTACTTC.

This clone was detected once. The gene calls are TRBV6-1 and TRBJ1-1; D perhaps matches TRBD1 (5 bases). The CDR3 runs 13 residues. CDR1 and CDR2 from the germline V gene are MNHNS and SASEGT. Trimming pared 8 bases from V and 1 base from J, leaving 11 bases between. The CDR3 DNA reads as TGTGCCAGCCAGCGGGACGGGAACACTGAAGCTTTCTTT. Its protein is CASQRDGNTEAFF.

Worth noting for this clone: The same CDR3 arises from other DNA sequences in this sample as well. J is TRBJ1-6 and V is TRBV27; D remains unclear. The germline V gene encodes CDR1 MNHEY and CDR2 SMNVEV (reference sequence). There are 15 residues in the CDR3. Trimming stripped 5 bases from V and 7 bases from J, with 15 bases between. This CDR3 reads CASSPRGVGNSPLHF. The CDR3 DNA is TGTGCCAGCAGTCCTCGCGGGGTTGGCAATTCACCCCTCCACTTT.

Here the CDR3 reads CASSQNGQGGSEQYF. Written as DNA, the CDR3 is TGTGCCAGCAGCCAAAACGGACAGGGTGGAAGCGAGCAGTACTTC. This chain uses TRBV14 with TRBJ2-7; TRBD1 agrees at 8 bases. The V and J ends lost 2 bases and 6 bases, in that order; junction bases with no gene match: 9. Germline CDR1 reads SGHDN; CDR2 reads FVKESK. The CDR3 is made up of 15 amino acids. The whole variable domain, remainder taken from reference TRBV14 and TRBJ2-7, is EAGVTQFPSHSVIEKGQTVTLRCDPISGHDNLYWYRRVMGKEIKFLLHFVKESKQDESGMPNNRFLAERTGGTYSTLKVQPAELEDSGVYFCASSQNGQGGSEQYFGPGTRLTVT.

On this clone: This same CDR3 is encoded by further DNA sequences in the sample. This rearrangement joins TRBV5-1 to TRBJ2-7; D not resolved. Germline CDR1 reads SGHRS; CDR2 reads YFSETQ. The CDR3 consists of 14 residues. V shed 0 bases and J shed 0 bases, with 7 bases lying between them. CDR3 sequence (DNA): TGCGCCAGCAGCTTGGTTGTCAGCTCCTACGAGCAGTACTTC. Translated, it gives CASSLVVSSYEQYF.

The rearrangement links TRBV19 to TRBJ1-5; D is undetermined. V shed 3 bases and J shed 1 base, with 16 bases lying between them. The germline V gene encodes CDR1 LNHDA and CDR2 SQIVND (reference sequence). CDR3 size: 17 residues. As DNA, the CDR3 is TGTGCCAGTAGTATGTCAAAGGGATCGATCAGCAATCAGCCCCAGCATTTT. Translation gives CASSMSKGSISNQPQHF.

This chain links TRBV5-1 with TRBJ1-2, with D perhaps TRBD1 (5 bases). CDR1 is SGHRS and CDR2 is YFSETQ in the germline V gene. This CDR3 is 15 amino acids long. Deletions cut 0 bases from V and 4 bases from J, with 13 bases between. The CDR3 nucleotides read TGCGCCAGCAGCTTGGATGGGACCCCTCTCTATGGCTACACCTTC. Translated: CASSLDGTPLYGYTF.

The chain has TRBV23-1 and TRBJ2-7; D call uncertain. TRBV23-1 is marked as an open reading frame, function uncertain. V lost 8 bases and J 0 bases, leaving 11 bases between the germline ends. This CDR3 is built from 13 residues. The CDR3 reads CASSPTPSYEQYF. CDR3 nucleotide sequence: TGCGCCAGCTCTCCGACTCCCTCCTACGAGCAGTACTTC.

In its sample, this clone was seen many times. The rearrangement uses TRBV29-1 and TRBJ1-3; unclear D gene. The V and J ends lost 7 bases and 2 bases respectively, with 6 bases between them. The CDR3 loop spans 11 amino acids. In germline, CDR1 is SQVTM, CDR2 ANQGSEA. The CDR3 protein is CSGKAGNTIYF. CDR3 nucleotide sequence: TGCAGCGGAAAAGCTGGAAACACCATATATTTT. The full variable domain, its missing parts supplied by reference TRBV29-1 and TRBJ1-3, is SAVISQKPSRDICQRGTSLTIQCQVDSQVTMMFWYRQQPGQSLTLIATANQGSEATYESGFVIDKFPISRPNLTFSTLTVSNMSPEDSSIYLCSGKAGNTIYFGEGSWLTVV.